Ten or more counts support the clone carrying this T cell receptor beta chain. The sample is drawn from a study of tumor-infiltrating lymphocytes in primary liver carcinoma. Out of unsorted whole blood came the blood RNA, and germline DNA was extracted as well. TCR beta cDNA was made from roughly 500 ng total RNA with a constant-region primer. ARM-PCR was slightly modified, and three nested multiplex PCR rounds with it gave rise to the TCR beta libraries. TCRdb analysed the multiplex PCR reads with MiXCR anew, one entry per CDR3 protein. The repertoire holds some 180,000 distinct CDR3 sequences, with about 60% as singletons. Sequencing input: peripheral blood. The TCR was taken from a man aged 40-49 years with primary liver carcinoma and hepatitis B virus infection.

For the CDR3, the DNA is TGCAGCGCCGAGACAGGGTCGGACACCGGGGAGCTGTTTTTT. It encodes CSAETGSDTGELFF. The chain uses TRBV29-1 and TRBJ2-2; 7 bases are shared with TRBD1. From germline, CDR1 is SQVTM and CDR2 ANQGSEA. Trimming at V came to 7 bases and at J to 3 bases, leaving 8 bases not matched to a gene. The CDR3 loop spans 14 amino acids.